Presented here are 5 T cell receptor beta chains from one specimen sequenced in a study of T cell responses to AZD1222 COVID-19 vaccine. Using immunoSEQ multiplex PCR, the repertoire was profiled, and TCRdb retains in-frame clones only, with some absent. Of around 100,000 clones listed, 88% were seen once; the top ten hold about 1.8%. The sequencing here drew on peripheral blood, taken on day 0 of AZD1222 vaccination. All receptors come from an adult in good health.

The chain is built from TRBV30 and TRBJ2-2, with no clear D. The V and J ends lost 2 bases and 7 bases respectively, with 8 bases between them. Germline values: CDR1 GTSNPN, CDR2 SVGIG (reference sequence). The CDR3 spans 12 residues. The CDR3 loop reads CAWSRGGGELFF. In DNA form, the CDR3 reads TGTGCCTGGAGTCGAGGCGGCGGGGAGCTGTTTTTT.

The V and J genes are TRBV9 and TRBJ2-1; D gene unclear. The V and J ends lost 0 bases and 7 bases respectively, with 8 bases between them. CDR1 and CDR2 (germline): SGDLS, YYNGEE. This CDR3 spans 13 amino acids. The CDR3 DNA reads TGTGCCAGCAGCGTAGGAACGTTAAATGAGCAGTTCTTC. Amino acids: CASSVGTLNEQFF.

The V call is TRBV7-6, the J call TRBJ2-1; 11 bases are shared with TRBD2. Germline values: CDR1 SGHVS, CDR2 FNYEAQ. This CDR3 contains 15 residues. V gave up 4 bases and J gave up 4 bases; unmatched junction bases: 3. CDR3 DNA sequence: TGTGCCAGCAGCTACGGGACTAGCGGTTACAATGAGCAGTTCTTC. Translation: CASSYGTSGYNEQFF.

V is TRBV19 and J is TRBJ2-1; the match to TRBD1 covers 10 bases. CDR1 is LNHDA and CDR2 is SQIVND in the germline V gene (reference sequence). The V segment lost 8 bases and the J segment 4 bases; nucleotides outside the gene matches: 8. CDR3 size: 15 residues. DNA of the CDR3: TGTGCCAGTTCGATACCGGGACAGGGGTACAATGAGCAGTTCTTC. This translates into CASSIPGQGYNEQFF.

The gene calls are TRBV3-1 (or the pseudogene TRBV3-2) and TRBJ2-3, with a possible D match to TRBD2 (7 bases). CDR3 length: 21 amino acids. The germline CDR1 and CDR2 sequences are LGHDT and YNNKEL (reference sequence). Trimming took off 4 bases at V and 3 bases at J, with 32 bases between the two ends. CDR3 coding DNA: TGTGCCAGCAGCCCCCGGGGGGCGAGAGGGGGGATCTGTTCGACGACAGATACGCAGTATTTT. This sequence encodes CASSPRGARGGICSTTDTQYF.